What follows are 22 T cell receptor beta chains derived from one specimen sequenced in a study of blood T cell repertoires in COVID-19. Repertoires were generated with immunoSEQ multiplex PCR, while TCRdb's copy carries only in-frame clones and drops some. The sample yields over 35,000 clones, about nine tenths seen once. The sample consisted of peripheral blood. The source of these receptors is a man aged 70 or older with active COVID-19.

V is TRBV5-6 and J is TRBJ1-6; possible D gene TRBD1, 5 bases. The CDR3 has 15 amino acids. Germline loops: CDR1 SGHDT, CDR2 YYEEEE. Trimming stripped 2 bases from V and 5 bases from J, with 11 bases between. The chain's CDR3 is CASSLGHPNNSPLHF. The CDR3 DNA reads TGTGCCAGCAGCTTAGGACACCCCAATAATTCACCCCTCCACTTT.

The chain employs TRBV2 and TRBJ2-5, with D perhaps TRBD1 (5 bases). V lost 2 bases to trimming and J lost 7 bases, with 14 bases between them. Looked up from germline, CDR1 is SNHLY and CDR2 is FYNNEI. CDR3 size: 14 residues. This CDR3 reads CASSEQGEIGTQYF. CDR3 nucleotide sequence: TGTGCCAGCAGTGAACAGGGTGAGATAGGGACCCAGTACTTC. Full variable domain (outside the CDR3, taken from reference TRBV2 and TRBJ2-5): EPEVTQTPSHQVTQMGQEVILRCVPISNHLYFYWYRQILGQKVEFLVSFYNNEISEKSEIFDDQFSVERPDGSNFTLKIRSTKLEDSAMYFCASSEQGEIGTQYFGPGTRLLVL.

The rearrangement joins TRBV12-3 or TRBV12-4 to TRBJ1-4, with 7 bases aligning to TRBD1. V was pared by 6 bases and J by 3 bases, with 1 base of the junction left unmatched. The CDR3 consists of 13 residues. CDR3 region: CASRTGPNEKLFF. CDR3 DNA: TGTGCCAGCAGGACAGGGCCTAATGAAAAACTGTTTTTT.

This clone has just one count. This chain uses TRBV3-1 (or the pseudogene TRBV3-2) with TRBJ2-7; 11 nucleotides match TRBD2. Germline V gives CDR1 LGHDT, CDR2 YNNKEL (reference sequence). After removal of 4 bases from V and 0 bases from J, the junction contained 14 bases not matched to a gene. The CDR3 covers 19 residues. Here the CDR3 reads CASSRLAGATSGISYEQYF. The CDR3 nucleotides read TGTGCCAGCAGCCGATTAGCAGGGGCGACTAGCGGGATCTCCTACGAGCAGTACTTC.

The genes are TRBV19 and TRBJ1-6; D gene ambiguous. CDR3 length equals 14 residues. Trimming stripped 4 bases from V and 10 bases from J, with 14 bases between. The germline gives CDR1 LNHDA, CDR2 SQIVND (reference sequence). CDR3 protein: CASSRLTGNSPLHF. CDR3 nucleotide sequence: TGTGCCAGTAGTAGATTGACGGGGAACTCACCCCTCCACTTT.

The chain uses TRBV7-3 and TRBJ2-2; TRBD1 aligns across 10 bases. Germline V CDR1 and CDR2: SGHTA, FQGTGA. The CDR3 extends over 15 amino acids. With V trimmed by 8 bases and J by 6 bases, 9 bases remained unmatched. CDR3 DNA: TGTGCCAGCCAAGACGACAGGGGGCGCGCCGGGGAGCTGTTTTTT. Its translation: CASQDDRGRAGELFF.

The chain combines TRBV5-1 with TRBJ2-5; D is unclear. This CDR3 is 14 amino acids long. V lost 1 base, J lost 1 base, and 8 bases lay in between. Germline V gene lookup returns CDR1 SGHRS and CDR2 YFSETQ. The CDR3 nucleotides read TGCGCCAGCAGCTTGTCTGGGCCCCAAGAGACCCAGTACTTC. Protein sequence: CASSLSGPQETQYF.

The chain recombines TRBV6-2 or TRBV6-3 with TRBJ1-5; TRBD1 agrees at 12 bases. Trimming cost V 5 bases and J 5 bases; bases outside gene matches: 7. Germline CDR1 is MNHEY and CDR2 is SVGEGT. The CDR3 extends over 16 amino acids. The CDR3 DNA is TGTGCCAGCAGTCAATGGGACAGGGGGCGAGATCAGCCCCAGCATTTT. This encodes CASSQWDRGRDQPQHF.

This rearrangement joins TRBV7-9 to TRBJ1-3, with D maybe TRBD1 (5 bases). CDR1 is SEHNR, CDR2 FQNEAQ, per germline (reference sequence). This CDR3 contains 14 residues. Trimming removed 5 bases at V and 2 bases at J, with 10 bases between. CDR3 region: CASSEDTTGNTIYF. The CDR3 DNA follows: TGTGCCAGCAGCGAGGACACAACTGGAAACACCATATATTTT.

This chain joins TRBV28 and TRBJ2-1; TRBD1 might be the D (5 bases). Germline-derived CDR1 and CDR2 are MDHEN and SYDVKM. Trimming stripped 6 bases from V and 4 bases from J, with 16 bases between. CDR3 length equals 15 residues. The CDR3 loop is CASSPEQVEYNEQFF. Written as DNA, the CDR3 is TGTGCCAGCAGCCCCGAACAGGTTGAGTACAATGAGCAGTTCTTC.

The CDR3 loop is CARRGQGFDEQYF. CDR3 DNA: TGTGCCCGTCGGGGACAAGGATTTGACGAGCAGTACTTC. The chain carries TRBV30 and TRBJ2-7, with D possibly being TRBD1 (6 bases). This CDR3 spans 13 amino acids. The V and J ends lost 8 bases and 5 bases respectively, with 19 bases between them. Germline V gene data show CDR1 as GTSNPN and CDR2 as SVGIG (reference sequence). Based on the CDR3 plus reference TRBV30 and TRBJ2-7, the full variable domain is SQTIHQWPATLVQPVGSPLSLECTVEGTSNPNLYWYRQAAGRGLQLLFYSVGIGQISSEVPQNLSASRPQDRQFILSSKKLLLSDSGFYLCARRGQGFDEQYFGPGTRLTVT.

This clone was seen a single time. The V and J genes are TRBV7-2 and TRBJ1-2, with a tentative D call TRBD1 (5 bases). The CDR3 totals 14 residues. Trimming left V 5 bases short and J 8 bases short, with 18 bases between. Germline V gene sequence: CDR1 SGHTA, CDR2 FQGNSA. For the CDR3, the DNA is TGTGCCAGCAGCCCAGGGCCTCAACTTTTGGGCTACACCTTC. This gives the protein CASSPGPQLLGYTF.

The V call is TRBV7-2, the J call TRBJ2-1; 7 nucleotides align to TRBD2. The V and J ends lost 1 base and 8 bases, in that order; junction bases with no gene match: 8. The CDR3 consists of 15 residues. Germline V gene sequence: CDR1 SGHTA, CDR2 FQGNSA. CDR3: CASSLGWEGQDEQFF. The CDR3 DNA sequence: TGTGCCAGCAGCTTAGGGTGGGAGGGCCAGGATGAGCAGTTCTTC.

The chain recombines TRBV7-9 with TRBJ1-1, with TRBD1 identical over 8 bases. From germline, CDR1 is SEHNR and CDR2 FQNEAQ (reference sequence). Unmatched junction bases numbered 12, after V lost 8 bases and J lost 4 bases. The CDR3 consists of 15 residues. CDR3 sequence: CASYRIGQGGTEAFF. CDR3 nucleotides: TGTGCCAGCTACCGAATTGGACAGGGTGGCACTGAAGCTTTCTTT.

The chain carries TRBV11-1 and TRBJ2-5; TRBD1 might be the D (6 bases). Germline V gene lookup returns CDR1 SGHAT and CDR2 FQDESV (reference sequence). V lost 2 bases to trimming and J lost 0 bases, with 13 bases between them. This CDR3 spans 16 amino acids. Here the CDR3 DNA reads TGTGCCAGCAGCTTATCCCCCGACAGGAACCAAGAGACCCAGTACTTC. Residues: CASSLSPDRNQETQYF.

The V and J genes are TRBV14 and TRBJ2-7; D is possibly TRBD2 (5 bases). V lost 0 bases and J 3 bases, leaving 9 bases between the germline ends. CDR3 length: 14 amino acids. Germline V CDR1 and CDR2: SGHDN, FVKESK. The CDR3 is CASSQEGSRYEQYF. The CDR3 nucleotides are TGTGCCAGCAGCCAAGAGGGGAGTCGCTACGAGCAGTACTTC.

The gene calls are TRBV7-3 and TRBJ2-3; 15 bases align to TRBD2. The V and J ends lost 2 bases and 4 bases, in that order; junction bases with no gene match: 4. This CDR3 contains 17 residues. Per germline, CDR1 SGHTA and CDR2 FQGTGA. The CDR3 DNA is TGTGCCAGCAGCTTAGGACTAGCGGGGGGGATGGCAGATACGCAGTATTTT. Translation gives CASSLGLAGGMADTQYF.

The rearrangement joins TRBV5-4 to TRBJ2-1; D might be TRBD2 (6 bases). V dropped 1 base and J dropped 7 bases, with 15 bases sitting between them. The CDR3 is 15 amino acids. The germline V gene encodes CDR1 SGHNT and CDR2 YYREEE (reference sequence). CDR3 coding DNA: TGTGCCAGCAGCTTGAGTCTAGCGTTTTATAATGAGCAGTTCTTC. This translates into CASSLSLAFYNEQFF.

The chain has TRBV7-8 and TRBJ2-3; D is undetermined. This CDR3 has 12 residues. With 5 bases removed from V and 5 bases from J, the gap between germline ends came to 8 bases. From germline, CDR1 is SGHVS and CDR2 FQNEAQ. The CDR3 coding sequence is TGTGCCAGCAGCCCAACGAGAGATACGCAGTATTTT. Residues: CASSPTRDTQYF. Supplemented by reference TRBV7-8 and TRBJ2-3, the full variable domain reads GAGVSQSPRYKVAKRGQDVALRCDPISGHVSLFWYQQALGQGPEFLTYFQNEAQLDKSGLPSDRFFAERPEGSVSTLKIQRTQQEDSAVYLCASSPTRDTQYFGPGTRLTVL.

Only one count was recorded for this clone. V is TRBV7-2 and J is TRBJ2-7; TRBD2 might be the D (5 bases). The CDR3 length is 14 residues. Germline lookup yields CDR1 SGHTA and CDR2 FQGNSA. The V end lost 5 bases, the J end lost 0 bases, and 11 bases lay between the germline ends. CDR3 sequence reads: CASSPGLNSYEQYF. DNA of the CDR3: TGTGCCAGCAGCCCAGGACTGAACTCCTACGAGCAGTACTTC.

The CDR3 loop reads CASSSSAFLSGNTIYF. CDR3 sequence (DNA): TGTGCCAGCTCCAGCAGCGCATTTCTCTCTGGAAACACCATATATTTT. The chain carries TRBV18 and TRBJ1-3; D gene ambiguous. The CDR3 runs to 16 residues. CDR1 is KGHSH and CDR2 is LQKENI in the germline V gene. V shed 6 bases and J shed 0 bases, with 15 bases lying between them.

A word on this clone: At one boundary the junction diverges from the germline segment, which might be a read error. The gene calls are TRBV11-3 and TRBJ1-3; D is possibly TRBD1 (5 bases). This CDR3 has 16 amino acids. Germline V gene sequence: CDR1 SGHNT, CDR2 YENEEA. The CDR3 bases are TGTGCCAGCAGCTTAGGCCGAGTGGGGGGTGGAGACACCATATATTTT. Translating gives CASSLGRVGGGDTIYF.